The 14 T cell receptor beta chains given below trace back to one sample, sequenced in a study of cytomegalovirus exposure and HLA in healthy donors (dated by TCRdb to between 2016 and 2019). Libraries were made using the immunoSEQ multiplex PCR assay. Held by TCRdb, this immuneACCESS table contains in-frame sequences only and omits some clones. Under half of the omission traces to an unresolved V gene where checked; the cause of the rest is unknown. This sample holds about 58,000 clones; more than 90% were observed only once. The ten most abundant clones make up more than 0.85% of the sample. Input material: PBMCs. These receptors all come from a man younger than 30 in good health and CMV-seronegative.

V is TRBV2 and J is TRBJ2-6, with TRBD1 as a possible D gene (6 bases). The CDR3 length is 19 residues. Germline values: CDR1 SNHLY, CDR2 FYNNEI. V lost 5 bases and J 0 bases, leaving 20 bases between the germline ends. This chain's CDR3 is CASSPPPGHHISGANVLTF. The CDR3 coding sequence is TGTGCCAGCAGTCCCCCCCCGGGACACCATATCTCTGGGGCCAACGTCCTGACTTTC.

The CDR3 loop reads CASSPKGQTSTEAFF. The CDR3 nucleotides are TGTGCCAGCAGCCCGAAGGGACAGACAAGCACTGAAGCTTTCTTT. The chain carries TRBV7-2 and TRBJ1-1; TRBD1 aligns across 7 bases. The CDR3 covers 15 residues. Losses at the gene ends were 5 bases for V and 4 bases for J; bases not matched to a gene: 10. Germline V gene data show CDR1 as SGHTA and CDR2 as FQGNSA. The entire variable domain, with the rest obtained from reference TRBV7-2 and TRBJ1-1, is as follows: GAGVSQSPSNKVTEKGKDVELRCDPISGHTALYWYRQSLGQGLEFLIYFQGNSAPDKSGLPSDRFSAERTGGSVSTLTIQRTQQEDSAVYLCASSPKGQTSTEAFFGQGTRLTVV.

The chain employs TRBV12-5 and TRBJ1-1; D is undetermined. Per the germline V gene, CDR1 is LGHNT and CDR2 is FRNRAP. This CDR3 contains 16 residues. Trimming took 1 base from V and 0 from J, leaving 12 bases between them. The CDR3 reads CASGLGQTIMNTEAFF. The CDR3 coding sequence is TGTGCTAGTGGTTTGGGACAAACAATCATGAACACTGAAGCTTTCTTT.

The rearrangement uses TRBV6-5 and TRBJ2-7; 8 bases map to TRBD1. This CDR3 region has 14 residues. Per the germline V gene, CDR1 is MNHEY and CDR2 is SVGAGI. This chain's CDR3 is CLTMRDRKAYEQYF. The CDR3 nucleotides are TGTCTGACTATGCGGGACAGGAAGGCGTACGAGCAGTACTTC.

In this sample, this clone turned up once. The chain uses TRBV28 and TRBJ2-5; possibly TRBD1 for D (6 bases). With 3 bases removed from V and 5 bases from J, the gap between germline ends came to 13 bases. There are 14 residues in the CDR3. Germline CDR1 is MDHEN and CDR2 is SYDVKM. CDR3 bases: TGTGCCAGCAGTTTTTCAGGGGTTGATGAGACCCAGTACTTC. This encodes CASSFSGVDETQYF.

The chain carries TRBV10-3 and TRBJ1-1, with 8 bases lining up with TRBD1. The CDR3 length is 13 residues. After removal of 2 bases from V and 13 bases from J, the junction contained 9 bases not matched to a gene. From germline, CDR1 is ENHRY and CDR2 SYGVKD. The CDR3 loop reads CAISEGRGTGGFF. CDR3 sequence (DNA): TGTGCCATCAGTGAGGGAAGGGGGACAGGTGGTTTCTTT.

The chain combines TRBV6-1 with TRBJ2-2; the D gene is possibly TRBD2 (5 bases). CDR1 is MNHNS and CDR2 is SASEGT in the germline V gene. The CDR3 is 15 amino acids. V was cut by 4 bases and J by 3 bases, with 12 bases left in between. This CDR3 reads CASSGGIGDTGELFF. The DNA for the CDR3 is TGTGCCAGCAGTGGAGGGATCGGCGACACCGGGGAGCTGTTTTTT.

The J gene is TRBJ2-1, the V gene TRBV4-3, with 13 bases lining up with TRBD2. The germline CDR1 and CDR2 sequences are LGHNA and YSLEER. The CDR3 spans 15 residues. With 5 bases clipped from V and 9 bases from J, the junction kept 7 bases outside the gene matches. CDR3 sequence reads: CASSSGLAGVPEQFF. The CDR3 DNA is TGCGCCAGCAGCTCTGGACTAGCGGGAGTCCCTGAGCAGTTCTTC.

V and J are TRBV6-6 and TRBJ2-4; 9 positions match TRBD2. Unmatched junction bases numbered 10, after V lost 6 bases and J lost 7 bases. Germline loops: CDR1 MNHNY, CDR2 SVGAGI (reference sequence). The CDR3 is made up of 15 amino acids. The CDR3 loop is CASSFAGGPKNIQYF. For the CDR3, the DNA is TGTGCCAGCAGCTTTGCGGGAGGGCCGAAGAACATTCAGTACTTC.

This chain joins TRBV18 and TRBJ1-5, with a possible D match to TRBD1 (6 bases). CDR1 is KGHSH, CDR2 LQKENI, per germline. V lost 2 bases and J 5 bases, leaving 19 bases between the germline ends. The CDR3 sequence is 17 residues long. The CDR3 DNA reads TGTGCCAGCTCACCAAATTCTGCGGGGGGGCAGGATCAGCCCCAGCATTTT. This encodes CASSPNSAGGQDQPQHF.

CDR3 in DNA: TGTGCCAGTAAGACAGGGGCTGAAAAACTGTTTTTT. This translates into CASKTGAEKLFF. The chain links TRBV19 to TRBJ1-4; the match to TRBD1 covers 8 bases. The length of the CDR3 is 12 residues. Trimming removed 7 bases from V and 7 bases from J; junction bases left unmatched: 2. Germline V CDR1 and CDR2: LNHDA, SQIVND (reference sequence). Full variable domain (rest looked up from reference TRBV19 and TRBJ1-4): DGGITQSPKYLFRKEGQNVTLSCEQNLNHDAMYWYRQDPGQGLRLIYYSQIVNDFQKGDIAEGYSVSREKKESFPLTVTSAQKNPTAFYLCASKTGAEKLFFGSGTQLSVL.

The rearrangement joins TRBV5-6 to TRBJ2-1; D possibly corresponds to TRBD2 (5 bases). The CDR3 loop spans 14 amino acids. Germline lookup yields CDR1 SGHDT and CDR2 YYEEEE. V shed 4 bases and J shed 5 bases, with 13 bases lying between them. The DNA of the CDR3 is TGTGCCAGCAGCCGGGATGGACCAAACAATGAGCAGTTCTTC. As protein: CASSRDGPNNEQFF.

The CDR3: CASSVGDKTYQETQYF. The DNA for the CDR3 is TGTGCCAGCAGCGTAGGGGACAAGACGTACCAAGAGACCCAGTACTTC. The rearrangement uses TRBV9 and TRBJ2-5; possible D gene TRBD1, 6 bases. In germline, CDR1 is SGDLS, CDR2 YYNGEE. The CDR3 is made up of 16 amino acids. Deletions cut 0 bases from V and 0 bases from J, with 12 bases between.

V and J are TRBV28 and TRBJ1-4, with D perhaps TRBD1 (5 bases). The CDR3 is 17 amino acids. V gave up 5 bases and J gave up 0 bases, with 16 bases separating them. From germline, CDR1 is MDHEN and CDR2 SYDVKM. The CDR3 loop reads CASSPPPGTPTNEKLFF. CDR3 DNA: TGTGCCAGCAGTCCCCCACCCGGGACTCCAACTAATGAAAAACTGTTTTTT.